This TCR beta chain was identified in a study of shared clonotypes between healthy human individuals. Study context: For every donor, three CD4 naive, three CD4 memory, two CD8 naive and one CD8 memory plates were used. The study, taken as a whole, reports: Sampling used blood alone; tissue repertoires probably differ. Despite large depth, rarefaction showed incomplete sorted-subset sequencing. When naive CD4 clonotypes were compared across several donors, approximately 5% were shared.

Sequencing was performed with immunoSEQ multiplex PCR; in TCRdb, only in-frame clones are kept and a portion is missing. The sample shows about 2.2 million clones, more than 85% of them seen only once. Naive-designated CD8 cells lacked CD45RO, were positively enriched for CCR7, and omitted terminally differentiated effector memory CD45RA+ cells. The CDR3 contains 14 residues. In germline, CDR1 is MNHEY, CDR2 SMNVEV (reference sequence). V trimming: 4 bases; J trimming: 7 bases; junction bases outside the gene matches: 6. A note on this clone: The antigen is not known.

The chain carries TRBV27 and TRBJ2-7; TRBD1 matches at 11 bases. Sequencing was done on a sample of naive CD8+ T cells from PBMCs. The clonotype comes from a young man in good health. Some clones in this sample may be carry-over from other donors' samples. This chain's CDR3 is CASSSGQGADEQYF. The CDR3 DNA follows: TGTGCCAGCAGTTCCGGACAGGGGGCCGATGAGCAGTACTTC.